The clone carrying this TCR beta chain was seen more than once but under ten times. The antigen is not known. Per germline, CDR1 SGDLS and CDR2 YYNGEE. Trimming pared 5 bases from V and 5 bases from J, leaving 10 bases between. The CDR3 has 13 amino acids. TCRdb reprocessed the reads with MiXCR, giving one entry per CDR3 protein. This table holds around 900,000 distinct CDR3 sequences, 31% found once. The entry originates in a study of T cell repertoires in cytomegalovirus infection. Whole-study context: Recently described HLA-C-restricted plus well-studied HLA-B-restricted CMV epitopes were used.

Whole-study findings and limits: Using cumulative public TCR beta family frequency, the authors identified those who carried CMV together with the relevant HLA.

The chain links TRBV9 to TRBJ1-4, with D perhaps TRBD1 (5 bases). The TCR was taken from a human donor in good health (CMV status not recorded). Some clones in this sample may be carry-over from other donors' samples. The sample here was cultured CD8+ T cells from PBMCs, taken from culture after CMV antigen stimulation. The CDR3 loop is CASRGTENEKLFF. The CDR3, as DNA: TGTGCCAGCAGGGGGACGGAGAATGAAAAACTGTTTTTT.